This T cell receptor beta chain was identified in a study of regulatory T cells in long-lasting Graves disease. Time point denoted: persistent/refractory GD, antithyroid drugs over 5 years with positive TRAb. There was RNA extracted from PBMCs, and the TCR library was made from it. Diagnoses of Graves' disease were made by American Thyroid Association guidelines. Of note for this clonotype: The antigen is not known.

Study outcomes and limitations: Limited samples may have lowered accuracy. Peripheral blood alone, not thyroid tissue, underwent study.

iRepertoire HTBI primers and Arm-PCR of CDR3 regions built TCR beta libraries. A single record per CDR3 protein comes from TCRdb applying MiXCR to the multiplex PCR reads. Here the sample spans about 340,000 distinct CDR3 sequences, less than 20% being singletons. The junction had 12 bases not matched to a gene; V was cut back by 3 bases and J by 7 bases. CDR1 MDHEN and CDR2 SYDVKM come from the germline V gene. The CDR3 is 16 residues long. The starting material was peripheral blood mononuclear cells (PBMCs), obtained when the disease was refractory, from a patient treated with antithyroid drugs. The rearrangement links TRBV28 to TRBJ2-1; TRBD2 matches at 7 bases. The origin of this receptor is a female donor with Graves disease. CDR3 nucleotides: TGTGCCAGCAGTTTCCCGCCTAGCGCAGCGGGAAATGAGCAGTTCTTC. As protein: CASSFPPSAAGNEQFF.